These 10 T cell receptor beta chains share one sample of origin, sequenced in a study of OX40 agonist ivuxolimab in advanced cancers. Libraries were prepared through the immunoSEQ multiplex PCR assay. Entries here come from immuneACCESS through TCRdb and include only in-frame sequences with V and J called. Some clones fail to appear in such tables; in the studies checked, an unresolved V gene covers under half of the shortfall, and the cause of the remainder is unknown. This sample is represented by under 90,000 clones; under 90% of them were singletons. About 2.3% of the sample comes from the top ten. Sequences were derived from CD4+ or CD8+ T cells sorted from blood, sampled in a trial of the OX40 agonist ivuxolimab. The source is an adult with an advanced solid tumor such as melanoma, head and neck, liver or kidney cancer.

CDR3 in amino acids: CASSRQYGYTF. In DNA form, the CDR3 reads TGTGCCAGCAGTCGACAGTACGGCTACACCTTC. This chain connects TRBV28 to TRBJ1-2, with a weak D call TRBD1 (5 bases). Trimming shortened V by 5 bases and J by 8 bases, and 9 bases separated the two germline ends. Germline CDR1 reads MDHEN; CDR2 reads SYDVKM. The length of the CDR3 is 11 residues.

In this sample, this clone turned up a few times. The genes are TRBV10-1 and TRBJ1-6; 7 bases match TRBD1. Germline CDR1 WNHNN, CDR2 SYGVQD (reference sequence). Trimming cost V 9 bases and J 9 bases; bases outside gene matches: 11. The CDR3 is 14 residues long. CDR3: CASSSAGGPSPLHF. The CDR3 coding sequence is TGCGCCAGTTCGTCCGCAGGGGGGCCTTCACCCCTCCACTTT.

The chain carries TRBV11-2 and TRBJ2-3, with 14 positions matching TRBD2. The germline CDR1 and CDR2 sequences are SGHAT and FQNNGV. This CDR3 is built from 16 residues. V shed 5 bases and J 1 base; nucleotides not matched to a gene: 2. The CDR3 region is CASSGGLAGGTDTQYF. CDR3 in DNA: TGTGCCAGCAGCGGGGGACTAGCGGGGGGCACAGATACGCAGTATTTT.

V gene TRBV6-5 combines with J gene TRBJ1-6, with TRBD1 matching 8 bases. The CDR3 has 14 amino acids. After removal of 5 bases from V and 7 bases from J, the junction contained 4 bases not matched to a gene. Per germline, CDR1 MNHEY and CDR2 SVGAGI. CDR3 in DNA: TGTGCCAGCAGTGCGGACAGGGCCAATTCACCCCTCCACTTT. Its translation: CASSADRANSPLHF.

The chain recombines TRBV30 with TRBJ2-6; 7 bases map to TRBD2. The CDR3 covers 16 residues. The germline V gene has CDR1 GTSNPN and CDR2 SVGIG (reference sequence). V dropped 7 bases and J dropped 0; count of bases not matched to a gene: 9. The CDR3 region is CALPWGGNSGANVLTF. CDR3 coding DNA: TGTGCCTTGCCCTGGGGGGGGAACTCTGGGGCCAACGTCCTGACTTTC.

The CDR3 DNA is TGTGCCAGCAGTGATCACAGTGGGGATCAGCCCCAGCATTTT. This encodes CASSDHSGDQPQHF. J is TRBJ1-5 and V is TRBV6-1; unclear D gene. V was shortened by 3 bases and J by 5 bases, with 11 bases between the two germline ends. The CDR3 consists of 14 residues. The V gene's germline CDR1 is MNHNS and CDR2 SASEGT.

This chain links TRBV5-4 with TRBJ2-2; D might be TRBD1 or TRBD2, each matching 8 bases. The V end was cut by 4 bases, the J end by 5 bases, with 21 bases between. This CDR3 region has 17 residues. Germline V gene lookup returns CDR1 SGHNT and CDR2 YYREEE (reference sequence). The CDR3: CASSAGGAGGKTGELFF. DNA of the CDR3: TGTGCCAGCAGCGCGGGGGGCGCAGGGGGCAAAACCGGGGAGCTGTTTTTT.

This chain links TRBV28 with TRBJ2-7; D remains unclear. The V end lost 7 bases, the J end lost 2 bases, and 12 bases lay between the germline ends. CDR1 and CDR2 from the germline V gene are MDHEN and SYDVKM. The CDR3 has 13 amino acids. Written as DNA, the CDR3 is TGTGCCAGCAAGGCAGCGAGTACCTACGAGCAGTACTTC. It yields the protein CASKAASTYEQYF.

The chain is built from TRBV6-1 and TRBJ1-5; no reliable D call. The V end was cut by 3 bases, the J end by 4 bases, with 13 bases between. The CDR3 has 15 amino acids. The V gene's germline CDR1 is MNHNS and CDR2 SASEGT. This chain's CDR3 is CASSELSNTNQPQHF. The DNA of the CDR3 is TGTGCCAGCAGTGAGCTGTCCAACACTAATCAGCCCCAGCATTTT.

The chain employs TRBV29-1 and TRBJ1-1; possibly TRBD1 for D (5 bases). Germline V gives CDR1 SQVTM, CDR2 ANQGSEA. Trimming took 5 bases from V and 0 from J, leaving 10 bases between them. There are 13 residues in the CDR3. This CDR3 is CSVSGLMNTEAFF. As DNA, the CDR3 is TGCAGCGTTTCGGGACTCATGAACACTGAAGCTTTCTTT. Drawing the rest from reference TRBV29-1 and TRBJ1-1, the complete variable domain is SAVISQKPSRDICQRGTSLTIQCQVDSQVTMMFWYRQQPGQSLTLIATANQGSEATYESGFVIDKFPISRPNLTFSTLTVSNMSPEDSSIYLCSVSGLMNTEAFFGQGTRLTVV.